A selection of T cell receptor beta chains follows, all from one sample in a study of OX40 agonist ivuxolimab in advanced cancers. Data came from immunoSEQ multiplex PCR; TCRdb stores just in-frame clones and leaves some out. The table shows around 92,000 clones, with roughly 82% occurring only once. Sequences were derived from CD4+ or CD8+ T cells sorted from blood, sampled in a trial of the OX40 agonist ivuxolimab. The receptors shown here come from an adult with an advanced solid tumor such as melanoma, head and neck, liver or kidney cancer. The CDR3 runs from the conserved cysteine through the conserved F or W.

TRBV7-3	TRBJ1-2	CASSLGDPGGSGYTF
TRBV30	TRBJ1-1	CAWTVETEAFF
TRBV27	TRBJ2-5	CASSGGTAQETQYF
TRBV9	TRBJ1-6	CASSVDPLGSANNSPLHF
TRBV19	TRBJ1-5	CASSSGGGNQPQHF
TRBV28	TRBJ2-3	CASSERPTDTQYF
TRBV7-3	TRBJ2-3	CASSSTDRTQYF
TRBV10-3	TRBJ2-5	CAISSGLAGDSETQYF
TRBV28	TRBJ1-5	CASSLTGGGNQPQHF
TRBV15	TRBJ2-2	CATSRGGARTGELFF
TRBV29-1	TRBJ2-3	CSVEGTGGLPDTQYF
TRBV6-5	TRBJ2-7	CASSSQSGLTSEQYF